Each of the 6 T cell receptor beta chains below was sequenced from the same sample in a study of blood T cell repertoires in COVID-19. Generated by immunoSEQ multiplex PCR, the TCRdb table keeps only in-frame clones and is missing some. Among about 160,000 clones listed, about 90% were seen once. Material: PBMCs or T cells enriched from blood (not recorded which). Every receptor here comes from a woman between 45 and 65 years old who had recovered from COVID-19.

This clone appeared a few times. This chain connects TRBV19 to TRBJ1-2; D gene unclear. Looked up from germline, CDR1 is LNHDA and CDR2 is SQIVND (reference sequence). V was cut by 7 bases and J by 0 bases, with 21 bases left in between. The CDR3 is 17 residues long. CDR3 region: CASKSGSPPFANYGYTF. The CDR3 DNA sequence: TGTGCCAGTAAATCGGGGTCACCCCCTTTCGCTAACTATGGCTACACCTTC.

The rearrangement links TRBV6-5 to TRBJ2-7; D perhaps matches TRBD2 (6 bases). Trimming took 0 bases from V and 5 from J, leaving 14 bases between them. The CDR3 length is 15 residues. Looked up from germline, CDR1 is MNHEY and CDR2 is SVGAGI. The chain's CDR3 is CASSYSRLSGNEQYF. CDR3 nucleotide sequence: TGTGCCAGCAGTTACTCAAGACTTAGCGGAAACGAGCAGTACTTC.

The chain uses TRBV19 and TRBJ2-7; 10 bases are a match to TRBD2. Germline values: CDR1 LNHDA, CDR2 SQIVND (reference sequence). This CDR3 spans 16 amino acids. The J segment lost 5 bases and the V segment lost 0 bases, leaving 7 bases of the junction unmatched. The CDR3 DNA follows: TGTGCCAGTAGTATAGATCCTAGCGGGAGTTGGAACGAGCAGTACTTC. Translating gives CASSIDPSGSWNEQYF. The variable domain in full, completed from reference TRBV19 and TRBJ2-7, reads DGGITQSPKYLFRKEGQNVTLSCEQNLNHDAMYWYRQDPGQGLRLIYYSQIVNDFQKGDIAEGYSVSREKKESFPLTVTSAQKNPTAFYLCASSIDPSGSWNEQYFGPGTRLTVT.

Concerning this clone itself: In this CDR3 the conserved last residue, phenylalanine or tryptophan, is missing, so a read error is likely. Because the CDR3's place on the DNA is in doubt, the DNA is left out and the CDR3 is given as listed by TCRdb. V and J are TRBV5-1 and TRBJ1-1. Germline-derived CDR1 and CDR2 are SGHRS and YFSETQ. The CDR3 length equals 9 residues, ends included. This CDR3 reads CASSRGLFG.

The rearrangement uses TRBV2 and TRBJ1-2, with 8 positions matching TRBD1. The CDR3 is made up of 13 amino acids. Germline V gives CDR1 SNHLY, CDR2 FYNNEI. Trimming at V came to 4 bases and at J to 8 bases, leaving 6 bases not matched to a gene. CDR3 DNA: TGTGCCAGCAGTGCCCGGACAGGGATCGGCTACACCTTC. Amino acid sequence: CASSARTGIGYTF.

This chain links TRBV19 with TRBJ1-5; D possibly corresponds to TRBD1 (5 bases). Trimming pared 3 bases from V and 3 bases from J, leaving 12 bases between. The CDR3 loop spans 15 amino acids. CDR1 is LNHDA, CDR2 SQIVND, per germline (reference sequence). The CDR3 loop is CASSISDSLNQPQHF. The CDR3 DNA is TGTGCCAGTAGTATTTCAGACAGCCTCAATCAGCCCCAGCATTTT.